This passage covers 14 T cell receptor beta chains from one sample sequenced in a study of shared clonotypes between healthy human individuals. TCRdb's table, derived via immunoSEQ multiplex PCR, lists solely in-frame clones and lacks some. The profile shows fewer than 3 million clones, roughly 92% of them singletons. The sample comprised naive CD4+ T cells from PBMCs. Subset described: CD45RA+ positively selected. The origin of the receptors is a man between 18 and 29 years old in good health. Some clones in this sample may be carry-over from other donors' samples.

CDR3 sequence (DNA): TGTGCCAGCCAGCTACCCCTAGCGGGAGCCCCCGGGGAGCTGTTTTTT. It codes for CASQLPLAGAPGELFF. The gene calls are TRBV28 and TRBJ2-2, with 10 bases that match TRBD2. CDR3 size: 16 residues. Germline CDR1 and CDR2: MDHEN and SYDVKM. V shed 8 bases and J 6 bases; nucleotides not matched to a gene: 12.

CDR3 region: CASSFGTSAGELFF. In DNA form, the CDR3 reads TGCGCCAGCAGCTTTGGGACTAGCGCCGGGGAGCTGTTTTTT. The chain is built from TRBV5-1 and TRBJ2-2; TRBD2 aligns across 10 bases. CDR1 is SGHRS, CDR2 YFSETQ, per germline. The CDR3 has 14 amino acids. V lost 2 bases and J lost 6; bases outside the gene matches: 1. The full variable domain, its missing parts supplied by reference TRBV5-1 and TRBJ2-2, is KAGVTQTPRYLIKTRGQQVTLSCSPISGHRSVSWYQQTPGQGLQFLFEYFSETQRNKGNFPGRFSGRQFSNSRSEMNVSTLELGDSALYLCASSFGTSAGELFFGEGSRLTVL.

Comments on this clone: Other nucleotide sequences in the sample specify the same CDR3. The chain carries TRBV14 and TRBJ1-4; D is unclear. The CDR3 has 12 residues. Germline V gene data show CDR1 as SGHDN and CDR2 as FVKESK. V was shortened by 1 base and J by 8 bases, with 5 bases between the two germline ends. CDR3 amino acids: CASSQVGEKLFF. CDR3 sequence (DNA): TGTGCCAGCAGCCAAGTCGGCGAAAAACTGTTTTTT.

This clone was detected a few times. This CDR3 is also generated by other DNA sequences in the sample. CDR3 region: CASSLSGPSTDTQYF. The CDR3 DNA reads as TGTGCCAGCAGCTTAAGCGGACCTAGCACAGATACGCAGTATTTT. This rearrangement joins TRBV7-9 to TRBJ2-3; a weak D match, TRBD2 (5 bases). Trimming stripped 2 bases from V and 0 bases from J, with 9 bases between. This CDR3 is 15 amino acids long. Germline CDR1 SEHNR, CDR2 FQNEAQ (reference sequence). The full variable domain, in which reference TRBV7-9 and TRBJ2-3 provide the parts outside the CDR3, is DTGVSQNPRHKITKRGQNVTFRCDPISEHNRLYWYRQTLGQGPEFLTYFQNEAQLEKSRLLSDRFSAERPKGSFSTLEIQRTEQGDSAMYLCASSLSGPSTDTQYFGPGTRLTVL.

V gene TRBV5-1 combines with J gene TRBJ1-1, with D possibly being TRBD1 (5 bases). Trimming pared 0 bases from V and 6 bases from J, leaving 12 bases between. Per germline, CDR1 SGHRS and CDR2 YFSETQ. CDR3 size: 14 residues. The chain's CDR3 is CASSLGGAVPEAFF. The CDR3, as DNA: TGCGCCAGCAGCTTGGGTGGGGCGGTGCCTGAAGCTTTCTTT.

This sequence joins TRBV14 and TRBJ1-2; no clear D. The CDR3 runs 13 residues. V was trimmed by 3 bases and J by 3 bases, leaving 8 bases between them. Germline lookup yields CDR1 SGHDN and CDR2 FVKESK. The CDR3 reads CASSQVTHYGYTF. CDR3 coding DNA: TGTGCCAGCAGCCAGGTTACTCACTATGGCTACACCTTC.

This chain uses TRBV5-6 with TRBJ2-7; 13 bases match TRBD2. Trimming cost V 3 bases and J 2 bases; bases outside gene matches: 8. CDR1 is SGHDT, CDR2 YYEEEE, per germline. CDR3 length equals 17 residues. This chain's CDR3 is CASSSTGTSGTAYEQYF. CDR3 DNA sequence: TGTGCCAGCAGCTCCACCGGGACTAGCGGGACCGCCTACGAGCAGTACTTC.

In its sample, this clone was seen once. This rearrangement joins TRBV7-3 to TRBJ2-6; D is tentatively TRBD1 or TRBD2 (5 bases each). Trimming pared 10 bases from V and 0 bases from J, leaving 22 bases between. Germline V gene lookup returns CDR1 SGHTA and CDR2 FQGTGA. The CDR3 extends over 18 amino acids. CDR3 bases: TGTGCCACAACTAAGGGGACGGATTTAAGCTCTGGGGCCAACGTCCTGACTTTC. Amino acid sequence: CATTKGTDLSSGANVLTF.

The chain links TRBV7-2 to TRBJ2-5, with 8 bases fitting TRBD2. Germline CDR1 and CDR2: SGHTA and FQGNSA. With 5 bases clipped from V and 5 bases from J, the junction kept 7 bases outside the gene matches. The CDR3 length is 14 residues. Written as DNA, the CDR3 is TGTGCCAGCAGCCAGCGTCGGGGGGGGGAGACCCAGTACTTC. Protein sequence: CASSQRRGGETQYF.

In its sample, this clone was seen once. This sequence joins TRBV4-1 and TRBJ2-3; 13 positions match TRBD2. CDR1 and CDR2 (germline): MGHRA, YSYEKL. CDR3 length equals 15 residues. After removal of 5 bases from V and 4 bases from J, the junction contained 3 bases not matched to a gene. The CDR3 DNA sequence: TGCGCCAGCAGCGAGGGACTAGCGGGGTCAGATACGCAGTATTTT. Translating it yields CASSEGLAGSDTQYF.

CDR3 nucleotides: TGTGCCAGCAGTTCGCCCTCCGGATCCCAGTCATCCCTATATTTT. Its protein product is CASSSPSGSQSSLYF. The rearrangement links TRBV28 to TRBJ1-3; D not certain. The length of the CDR3 is 15 residues. The V gene's germline CDR1 is MDHEN and CDR2 SYDVKM. Between the trimmed V and J ends, which lost 4 bases and 14 bases, there was a span of 24 bases. Filled out from reference TRBV28 and TRBJ1-3, the complete variable domain reads DVKVTQSSRYLVKRTGEKVFLECVQDMDHENMFWYRQDPGLGLRLIYFSYDVKMKEKGDIPEGYSVSREKKERFSLILESASTNQTSMYLCASSSPSGSQSSLYFGEGSWLTVV.

On this clone itself: The same CDR3 arises from other DNA sequences in this sample as well. The chain has TRBV5-1 and TRBJ2-5; D possibly corresponds to TRBD1 (5 bases). The CDR3 contains 14 residues. Trimming removed 0 bases from V and 5 bases from J, with 11 bases in between. Germline V gives CDR1 SGHRS, CDR2 YFSETQ. The CDR3 DNA reads TGCGCCAGCAGCTTGGAGGGGCCTGGGGAGACCCAGTACTTC. Protein sequence: CASSLEGPGETQYF.

The chain joins TRBV6-5 to TRBJ2-6; TRBD2 agrees at 8 bases. The ends lost 5 bases at V and 3 bases at J; junction bases unmatched: 3. The CDR3 extends over 15 amino acids. The V gene's germline CDR1 is MNHEY and CDR2 SVGAGI. The CDR3 bases are TGTGCCAGCAGTGGGAGCGGGGGTGGGGCCAACGTCCTGACTTTC. Translation: CASSGSGGGANVLTF.

This clone appeared a few times. This sequence joins TRBV29-1 and TRBJ1-1; no clear D. V was shortened by 3 bases and J by 8 bases, with 10 bases between the two germline ends. The CDR3 covers 11 residues. Per the germline V gene, CDR1 is SQVTM and CDR2 is ANQGSEA. The CDR3 DNA is TGCAGCGTTGAGAGACCACAGGAAGCTTTCTTT. It is translated as CSVERPQEAFF.